This T cell receptor beta chain is drawn from a study (dated by TCRdb to the mid-2010s). Some background on the complete study: The study set out to test whether tumor-infiltrating Tregs in breast cancer get recruited from blood Tregs or are instead converted in situ from other CD4+ T cell subsets. Findings and caveats that apply to the study as a whole: The greatest overlap of tumor-infiltrating Treg TCR alpha and beta sequences was observed with tumor naive CD4+ T cells, followed by blood naive CD4+ T cells. The TCR gene usage of tumor memory CD4+ T cells clustered together with blood and lymph node memory CD4+ cells and with lymph node naive CD4+ cells. The larger-cohort validation was restricted to a single TCR beta V-J rearrangement rather than whole repertoires.

Cells that were CD4+CD25+CD127-/low were the ones isolated as Tregs. Tregs, naive and memory CD4+ T cells from tumor, blood and ipsilateral draining lymph nodes of five breast cancer patients underwent full-length TCR alpha and beta sequencing. Tumor tissue and lymph nodes obtained by ipsilateral axillary dissection were perfused with PBS, cut into small pieces and digested using collagenase I and hyaluronidase. FACS confirmed that the sorted cell populations were more than 90% pure. As concerns this clonotype: Its target antigen remains unknown. No base qualities exist here, and no much larger clone lies one base off it.

Full-length TCR variable regions were amplified by 5' RACE PCR using constant-region reverse primers, and then by semi-nested PCR using Nested Universal Primer A. The ReliaPrep RNA Cell Miniprep System was used to extract total RNA, which was then reverse transcribed into 5'RACE-ready cDNA with the SMARTer RACE 5'/3' Kit. Multiplex adaptors were used to barcode full-length TCR alpha and beta libraries, and the barcoded libraries were sequenced on an Illumina MiSeq. As for the authors' bioinformatics: For each of nine subset-tissue groups, sequencing data from the five patients were pooled, and the groups were compared by unsupervised clustering of TCR gene usage. The Morisita-Horn index was used to calculate repertoire similarity, with shared sequences weighted according to their contribution to each repertoire. In TCRdb, the public reads were trimmed at Q25 with fastp and aligned with MiXCR, with productive beta chains retained. All rows with the same CDR3 protein become a single entry with the most common DNA and genes. TCRdb's processing, not the authors' own work, is the source of the V and J calls. The sample contains about 57,000 distinct CDR3 sequences, around 24% of them found a single time. The ten largest clones capture approximately 2% of the sample.

Sequenced input: tumor-infiltrating Tregs sorted from the breast tumor. The sequence came from a female donor with breast cancer.

CDR3 protein: CASSESTSGGPYGIQYF. The sequence in DNA is TGTGCCAGCAGTGAATCTACTAGCGGGGGGCCCTACGGCATTCAGTACTTC. Rearrangement joined TRBV25-1 to TRBJ2-4, and 12 bases in between align with TRBD2. The germline V end is reduced by 1 base and the J end by 9 bases; junction bases left unmatched: 10. The germline V gene specifies MGHDK as CDR1 and SYGVNS as CDR2. CDR3 length: 17 amino acids, cysteine to phenylalanine. Only the CDR3 portion is preserved as DNA: 51 bases, with reading frame beginning at the first base.